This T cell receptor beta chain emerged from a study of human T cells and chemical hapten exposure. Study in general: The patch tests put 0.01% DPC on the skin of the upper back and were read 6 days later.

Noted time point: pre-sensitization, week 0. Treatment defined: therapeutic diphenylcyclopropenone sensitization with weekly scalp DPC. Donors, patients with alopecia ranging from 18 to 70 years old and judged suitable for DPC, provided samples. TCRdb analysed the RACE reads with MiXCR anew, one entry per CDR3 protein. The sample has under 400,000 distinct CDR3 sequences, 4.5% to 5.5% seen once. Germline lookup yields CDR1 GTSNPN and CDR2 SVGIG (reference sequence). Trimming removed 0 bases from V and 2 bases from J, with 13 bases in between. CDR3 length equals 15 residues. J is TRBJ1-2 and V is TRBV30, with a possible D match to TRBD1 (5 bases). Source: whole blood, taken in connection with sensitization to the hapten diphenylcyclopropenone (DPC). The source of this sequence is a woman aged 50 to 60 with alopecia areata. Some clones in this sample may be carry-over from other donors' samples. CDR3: CAWSVEGSQNYGYTF. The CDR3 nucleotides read TGTGCCTGGAGTGTGGAGGGGTCTCAAAACTATGGCTACACCTTC.